The clone carrying this T cell receptor beta chain was observed a single time. Its antigen is currently unknown. This likely comes from a read error, as the CDR3 has no conserved phenylalanine or tryptophan at its end. The V end was cut by 3 bases, the J end by 7 bases, with 20 bases between. Germline V gene sequence: CDR1 MDHEN, CDR2 SYDVKM. CDR3 length: 16 amino acids. The sample belongs to a study of molecular identifiers for immune sequencing clone quantification. Study-wide context: Within a replicate experiment, RNA obtained from either around 20,000 or 100,000 naive CD8 cells was divided into five aliquots, and four of those aliquots were then sequenced.

MiXCR, run by TCRdb on the PCR reads, gives a single entry per CDR3 protein. The table includes about 630,000 distinct CDR3 sequences, about 25% detected once. The sorting of naive CD8 T cells used the CD8+CD4-CCR7+CD45RA+ phenotype. Overall study findings and caveats: Clones above 20 RNA copies contained over 98% of effector molecules but under 1% of naive ones. Spiked Jurkat TCR RNA equal to one cell could reportedly be picked out among one million naive cells.

Material for sequencing was naive CD8+ T cells from blood, with Jurkat cell RNA spiked in. Subset noted: FACS-sorted CD8+CD4-CCR7+CD45RA+ naive T cells. This receptor was obtained from a human donor in good health. Some libraries in this study had Jurkat cell RNA spiked in. The chain combines TRBV28 with TRBJ2-3; D is possibly TRBD1 or TRBD2 (5 bases each). The CDR3 sequence: CASSFSSGTPEYTQYL. The CDR3 DNA is TGTGCCAGCAGTTTTTCTTCGGGGACCCCCGAATATACGCAGTATCTT.